This TCR beta chain derives from a study of T cells after yellow fever vaccination. Each CDR3 protein gets one entry after TCRdb re-called the 5' RACE reads with MiXCR. The data hold about 260,000 distinct CDR3 sequences, with 13% observed a single time. From germline, CDR1 is SQVTM and CDR2 ANQGSEA. This CDR3 is built from 13 residues. The germline V and J ends were trimmed by 4 bases and 0 bases, with 9 bases remaining between them. This clonotype was found a few times. The chain employs TRBV29-1 and TRBJ1-1; D gene unclear. The clonotype was recovered from a man aged 25-45 years who received the YFV17D yellow fever vaccine. The specimen comprised CD4+ T cells sorted from PBMCs, sampled 45 days after the yellow fever booster vaccination. CDR3 protein: CSVVLQLNTEAFF. The CDR3, as DNA: TGCAGCGTTGTCTTACAGTTGAACACTGAAGCTTTCTTT.